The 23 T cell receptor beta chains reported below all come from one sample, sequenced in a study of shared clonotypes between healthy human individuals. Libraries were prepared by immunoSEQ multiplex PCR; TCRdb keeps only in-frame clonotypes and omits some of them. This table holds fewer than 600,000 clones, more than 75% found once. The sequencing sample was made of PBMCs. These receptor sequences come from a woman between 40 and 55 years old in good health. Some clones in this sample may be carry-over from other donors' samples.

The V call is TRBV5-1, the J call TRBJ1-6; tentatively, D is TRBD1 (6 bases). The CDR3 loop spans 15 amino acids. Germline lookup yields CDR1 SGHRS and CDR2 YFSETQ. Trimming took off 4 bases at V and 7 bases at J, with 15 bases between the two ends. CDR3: CASSGTTGSNSPLHF. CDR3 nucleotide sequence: TGCGCCAGCAGCGGGACGACAGGATCCAATTCACCCCTCCACTTT.

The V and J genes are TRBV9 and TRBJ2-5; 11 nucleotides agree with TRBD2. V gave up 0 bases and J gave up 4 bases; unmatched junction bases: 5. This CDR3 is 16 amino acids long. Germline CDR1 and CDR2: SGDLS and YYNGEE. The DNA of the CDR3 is TGTGCCAGCAGCGTAGAAAGACTAGCGGGAACAGAGACCCAGTACTTC. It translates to CASSVERLAGTETQYF.

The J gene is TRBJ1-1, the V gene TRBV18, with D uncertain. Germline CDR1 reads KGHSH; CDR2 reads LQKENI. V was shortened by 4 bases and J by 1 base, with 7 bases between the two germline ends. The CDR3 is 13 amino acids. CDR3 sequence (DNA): TGTGCCAGCTCACGTGCAGGGAACACTGAAGCTTTCTTT. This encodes CASSRAGNTEAFF.

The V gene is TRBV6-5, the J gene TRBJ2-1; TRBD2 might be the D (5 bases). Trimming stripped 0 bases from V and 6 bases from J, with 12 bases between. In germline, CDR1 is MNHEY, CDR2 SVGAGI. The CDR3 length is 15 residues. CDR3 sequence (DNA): TGTGCCAGCAGTTACTCCGGGCTAGCCGGCAATGAGCAGTTCTTC. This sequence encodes CASSYSGLAGNEQFF.

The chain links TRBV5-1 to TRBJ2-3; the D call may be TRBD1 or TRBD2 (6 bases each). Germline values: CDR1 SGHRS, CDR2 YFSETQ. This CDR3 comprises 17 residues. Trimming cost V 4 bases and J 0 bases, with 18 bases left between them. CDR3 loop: CASSSFWGATSTDTQYF. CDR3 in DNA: TGCGCCAGCAGCAGTTTTTGGGGGGCAACTAGCACAGATACGCAGTATTTT.

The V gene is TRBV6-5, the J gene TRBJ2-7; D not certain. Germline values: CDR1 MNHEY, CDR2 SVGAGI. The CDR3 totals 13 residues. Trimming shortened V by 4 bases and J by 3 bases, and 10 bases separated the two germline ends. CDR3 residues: CASSSGVNYEQYF. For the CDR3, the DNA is TGTGCCAGCAGTTCGGGCGTGAACTACGAGCAGTACTTC.

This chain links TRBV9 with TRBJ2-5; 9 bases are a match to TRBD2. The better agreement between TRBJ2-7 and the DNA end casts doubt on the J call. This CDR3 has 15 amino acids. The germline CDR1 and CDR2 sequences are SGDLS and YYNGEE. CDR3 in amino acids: CASSVDPSGNYEQYF. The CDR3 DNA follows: TGTGCCAGCAGCGTAGATCCTAGCGGGAACTACGAGCAGTACTTC.

CDR3 in DNA: TGTGCCAGCAGCGAAGCAGGCGAGCAGTACTTC. This sequence encodes CASSEAGEQYF. The rearrangement links TRBV7-9 to TRBJ2-7; D uncertain. Trimming took off 5 bases at V and 6 bases at J, with 8 bases between the two ends. CDR1 is SEHNR and CDR2 is FQNEAQ in the germline V gene (reference sequence). The CDR3 covers 11 residues.

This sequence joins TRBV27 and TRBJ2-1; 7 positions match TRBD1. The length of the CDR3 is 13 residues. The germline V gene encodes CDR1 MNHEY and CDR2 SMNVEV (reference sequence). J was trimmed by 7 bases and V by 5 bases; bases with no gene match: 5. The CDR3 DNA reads TGTGCCAGCAGTCGCAGGGGGTTAAATGAGCAGTTCTTC. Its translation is CASSRRGLNEQFF.

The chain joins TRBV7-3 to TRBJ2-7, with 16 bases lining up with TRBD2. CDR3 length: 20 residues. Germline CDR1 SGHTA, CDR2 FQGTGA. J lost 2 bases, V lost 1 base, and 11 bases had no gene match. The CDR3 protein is CASSLIGPGLAGGSAYEQYF. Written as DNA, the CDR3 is TGTGCCAGCAGCTTAATTGGGCCGGGACTAGCGGGAGGGTCGGCCTACGAGCAGTACTTC.

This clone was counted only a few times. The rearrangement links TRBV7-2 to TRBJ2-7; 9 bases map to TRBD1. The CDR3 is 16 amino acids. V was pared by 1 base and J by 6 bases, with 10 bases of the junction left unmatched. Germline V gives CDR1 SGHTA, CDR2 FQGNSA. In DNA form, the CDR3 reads TGTGCCAGCAGCTTAGGACCGGGACAGGGTGATTTCGAGCAGTACTTC. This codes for CASSLGPGQGDFEQYF.

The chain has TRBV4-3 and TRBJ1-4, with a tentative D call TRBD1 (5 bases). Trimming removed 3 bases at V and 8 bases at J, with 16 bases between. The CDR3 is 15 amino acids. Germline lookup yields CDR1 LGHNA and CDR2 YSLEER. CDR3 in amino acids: CASSQSPGIREKLFF. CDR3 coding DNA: TGCGCCAGCAGCCAGAGTCCAGGGATTCGGGAAAAACTGTTTTTT.

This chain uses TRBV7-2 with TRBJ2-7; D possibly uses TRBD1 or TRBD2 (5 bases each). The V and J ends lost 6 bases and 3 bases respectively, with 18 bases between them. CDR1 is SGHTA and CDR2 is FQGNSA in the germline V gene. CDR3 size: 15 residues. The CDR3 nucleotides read TGTGCCAGCAGTGGCAGCTCCGGGGCCAACTACGAGCAGTACTTC. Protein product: CASSGSSGANYEQYF. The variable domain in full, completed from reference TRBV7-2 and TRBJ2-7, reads GAGVSQSPSNKVTEKGKDVELRCDPISGHTALYWYRQSLGQGLEFLIYFQGNSAPDKSGLPSDRFSAERTGGSVSTLTIQRTQQEDSAVYLCASSGSSGANYEQYFGPGTRLTVT.

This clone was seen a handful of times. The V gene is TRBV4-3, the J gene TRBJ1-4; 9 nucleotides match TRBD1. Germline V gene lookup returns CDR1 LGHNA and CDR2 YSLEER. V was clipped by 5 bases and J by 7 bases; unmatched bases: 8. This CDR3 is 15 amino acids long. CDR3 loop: CASSSRGQGVEKLFF. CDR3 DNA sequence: TGCGCCAGCAGCTCCAGGGGACAGGGAGTTGAAAAACTGTTTTTT.

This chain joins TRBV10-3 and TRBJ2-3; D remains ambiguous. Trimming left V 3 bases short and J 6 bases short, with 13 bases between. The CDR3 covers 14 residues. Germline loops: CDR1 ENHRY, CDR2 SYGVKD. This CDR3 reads CAISDYRLGDTQYF. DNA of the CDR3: TGTGCCATCAGTGACTACCGCCTTGGGGATACGCAGTATTTT.

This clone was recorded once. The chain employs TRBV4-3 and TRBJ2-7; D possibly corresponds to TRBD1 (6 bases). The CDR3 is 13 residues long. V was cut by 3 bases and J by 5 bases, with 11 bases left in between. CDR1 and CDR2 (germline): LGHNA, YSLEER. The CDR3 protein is CASSHYRDDEQYF. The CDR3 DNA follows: TGCGCCAGCAGCCACTACAGGGACGACGAGCAGTACTTC.

The CDR3 sequence: CASADRGDHGYTF. CDR3 nucleotides: TGTGCCAGTGCGGACAGGGGCGACCATGGCTACACCTTC. The chain is built from TRBV19 and TRBJ1-2, with TRBD1 matching over 9 bases. Per germline, CDR1 LNHDA and CDR2 SQIVND (reference sequence). The CDR3 covers 13 residues. The V and J ends lost 8 bases and 6 bases, in that order; junction bases with no gene match: 7.

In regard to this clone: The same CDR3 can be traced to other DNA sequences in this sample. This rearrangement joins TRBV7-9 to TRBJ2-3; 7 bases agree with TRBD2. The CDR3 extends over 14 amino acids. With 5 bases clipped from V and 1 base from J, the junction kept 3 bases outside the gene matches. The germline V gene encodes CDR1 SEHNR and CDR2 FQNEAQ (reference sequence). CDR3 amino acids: CASSPSGGTDTQYF. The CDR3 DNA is TGTGCCAGCAGCCCTAGCGGCGGCACAGATACGCAGTATTTT. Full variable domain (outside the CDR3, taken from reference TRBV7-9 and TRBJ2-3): DTGVSQNPRHKITKRGQNVTFRCDPISEHNRLYWYRQTLGQGPEFLTYFQNEAQLEKSRLLSDRFSAERPKGSFSTLEIQRTEQGDSAMYLCASSPSGGTDTQYFGPGTRLTVL.

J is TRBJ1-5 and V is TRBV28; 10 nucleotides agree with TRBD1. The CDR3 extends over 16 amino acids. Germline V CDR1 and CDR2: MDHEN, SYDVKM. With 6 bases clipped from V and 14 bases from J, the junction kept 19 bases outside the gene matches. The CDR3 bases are TGTGCCAGCAGCCTTAAGACAGGGGGCGTTGGGACTGGAGAGCATTTT. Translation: CASSLKTGGVGTGEHF.

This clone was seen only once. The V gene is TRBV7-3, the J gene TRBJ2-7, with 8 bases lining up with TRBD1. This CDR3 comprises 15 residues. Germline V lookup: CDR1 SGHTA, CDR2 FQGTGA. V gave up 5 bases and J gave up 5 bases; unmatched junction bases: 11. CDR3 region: CASSLGQGGRNEQYF. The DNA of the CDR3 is TGTGCCAGCAGCCTCGGACAGGGCGGGCGGAACGAGCAGTACTTC.

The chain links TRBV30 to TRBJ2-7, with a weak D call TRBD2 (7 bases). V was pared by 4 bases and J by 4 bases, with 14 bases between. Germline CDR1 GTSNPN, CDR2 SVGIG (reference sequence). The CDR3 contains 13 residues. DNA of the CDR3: TGTGCCTGGACCCCCGGGGGGCCGTACGAGCAGTACTTC. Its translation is CAWTPGGPYEQYF. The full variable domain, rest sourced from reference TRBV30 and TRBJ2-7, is SQTIHQWPATLVQPVGSPLSLECTVEGTSNPNLYWYRQAAGRGLQLLFYSVGIGQISSEVPQNLSASRPQDRQFILSSKKLLLSDSGFYLCAWTPGGPYEQYFGPGTRLTVT.

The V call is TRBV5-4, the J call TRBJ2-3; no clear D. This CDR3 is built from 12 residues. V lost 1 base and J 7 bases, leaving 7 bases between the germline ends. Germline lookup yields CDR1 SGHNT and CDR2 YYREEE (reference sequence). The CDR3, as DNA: TGTGCCAGCAGCTTGTTTCAGTATACGCAGTATTTT. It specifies CASSLFQYTQYF.

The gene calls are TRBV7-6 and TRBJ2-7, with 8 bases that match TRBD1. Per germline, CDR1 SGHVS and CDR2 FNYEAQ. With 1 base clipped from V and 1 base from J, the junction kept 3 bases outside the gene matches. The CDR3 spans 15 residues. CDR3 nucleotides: TGTGCCAGCAGCTTAGAGGGGACAGGTTCCTACGAGCAGTACTTC. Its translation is CASSLEGTGSYEQYF.